This T cell receptor beta chain was profiled in a study of OX40 agonist ivuxolimab in advanced cancers. Study at large: Patients got intravenous ivuxolimab at 0.01 to 10 mg/kg every 2 weeks.

Study-level points and caveats: The antigens recognized by the expanded peripheral T cells, that is their antigen specificity, were not determined.

Comment on this clone: Its antigen is undetermined.

This table comes from immunoSEQ multiplex PCR, and its TCRdb copy is limited to in-frame clones, with some not included. The sample holds about 17,000 clones, 72% seen once. The germline V gene encodes CDR1 SEHNR and CDR2 FQNEAQ (reference sequence). With 4 bases removed from V and 5 bases from J, the gap between germline ends came to 6 bases. CDR3 length equals 12 residues. The sequence derives from an adult with an advanced solid tumor such as melanoma, head and neck, liver or kidney cancer. Sequencing was performed on CD4+ or CD8+ T cells sorted from blood, taken in a trial of the OX40 agonist ivuxolimab. The rearrangement joins TRBV7-9 to TRBJ2-1; D not resolved. The CDR3 loop reads CASSSFNNEQFF. CDR3 nucleotide sequence: TGTGCCAGCAGCTCTTTCAACAATGAGCAGTTCTTC.